This entry lists 9 T cell receptor beta chains sequenced from one sample in a study of T cell repertoires in cytomegalovirus infection (dated by TCRdb to about 2019). This sample was sequenced with an Illumina HiSeq 1500. TCRdb reran the public reads through fastp at Q25 and MiXCR, keeping productive beta chains. When rows share a CDR3 protein, they turn into one entry using the most common DNA and genes. This sample lists about 490,000 distinct CDR3 sequences; approximately 10% were detected once. Roughly 10% of the sample is taken by the ten largest. Material: PBMCs. The receptors shown here come from a human donor in good health (CMV status not recorded). Some clones in this sample may be carry-over from other donors' samples.

The CDR3 nucleotides read TGCGCCAGCAGTGAGACAGCTCAAGAGACCCAGTACTTC. Its translation is CASSETAQETQYF. The chain joins TRBV10-1 to TRBJ2-5; D remains unclear. Germline values: CDR1 WNHNN, CDR2 SYGVQD (reference sequence). Trimming stripped 2 bases from V and 2 bases from J, with 6 bases between. The CDR3 extends over 13 amino acids.

This clonotype was detected many times. The V and J genes are TRBV12-3 or TRBV12-4 and TRBJ2-7; the D gene is possibly TRBD1 (6 bases). Trimming shortened V by 5 bases and J by 5 bases, and 13 bases separated the two germline ends. The CDR3 is 13 residues long. The CDR3 DNA sequence: TGTGCCAGCAGTGATGACAGGCCCCACGAGCAGTACTTC. Its protein product is CASSDDRPHEQYF.

This clonotype has at least ten counts. The chain employs TRBV19 and TRBJ1-2, with D perhaps TRBD1 (6 bases). Germline V gene data show CDR1 as LNHDA and CDR2 as SQIVND (reference sequence). The CDR3 is 13 amino acids. Between the trimmed V and J ends, which lost 4 bases and 5 bases, there was a span of 11 bases. This chain's CDR3 is CASSRDRLYGYTF. The CDR3 bases are TGTGCCAGTAGTAGAGACAGGCTATATGGCTACACCTTC.

This clonotype was seen ten or more times. The rearrangement links TRBV20-1 to TRBJ1-1; D gene unclear. The CDR3 totals 14 residues. Germline V lookup: CDR1 DFQATT, CDR2 SNEGSKA (reference sequence). Trimming took off 0 bases at V and 4 bases at J, with 12 bases between the two ends. The CDR3 reads CSARDPTKGTEAFF. The CDR3 nucleotides are TGCAGTGCTAGAGATCCCACGAAGGGCACTGAAGCTTTCTTT.

Ten or more counts support this clonotype. This chain connects TRBV28 to TRBJ2-1, with D maybe TRBD2 (5 bases). CDR1 and CDR2 (germline): MDHEN, SYDVKM. This CDR3 is 14 amino acids long. Trimming shortened V by 8 bases and J by 5 bases, and 16 bases separated the two germline ends. CDR3 nucleotides: TGTGCCAGCCGGTGGACTTCGGAGAACAATGAGCAGTTCTTC. Protein product: CASRWTSENNEQFF. Full variable domain (outside the CDR3, taken from reference TRBV28 and TRBJ2-1): DVKVTQSSRYLVKRTGEKVFLECVQDMDHENMFWYRQDPGLGLRLIYFSYDVKMKEKGDIPEGYSVSREKKERFSLILESASTNQTSMYLCASRWTSENNEQFFGPGTRLTVL.

CDR3 sequence reads: CSARTSGSRTGELFF. CDR3 bases: TGCAGTGCGCGGACTAGCGGGAGTCGGACCGGGGAGCTGTTTTTT. The chain joins TRBV20-1 to TRBJ2-2; 13 nucleotides align to TRBD2. The junction had 6 bases not matched to a gene; V was cut back by 6 bases and J by 5 bases. The CDR3 consists of 15 residues. Germline loops: CDR1 DFQATT, CDR2 SNEGSKA (reference sequence).

This clonotype appeared a few times. The CDR3 reads CASSVSRGGPEQFF. CDR3 coding DNA: TGTGCCAGCAGCGTTTCGCGGGGGGGCCCTGAGCAGTTCTTC. The chain employs TRBV9 and TRBJ2-1; TRBD2 agrees at 9 bases. The ends lost 2 bases at V and 9 bases at J; junction bases unmatched: 6. CDR3 length equals 14 residues. Germline V lookup: CDR1 SGDLS, CDR2 YYNGEE.

This clonotype was counted at least ten times. This chain connects TRBV4-1 to TRBJ2-1; 11 positions agree with TRBD2. CDR1 and CDR2 (germline): MGHRA, YSYEKL. The trim removed 6 bases at V and 5 bases at J, leaving 9 bases unmatched. This CDR3 spans 16 amino acids. This CDR3 reads CASRFTSGSDNNEQFF. The CDR3 DNA is TGCGCCAGCAGGTTCACTAGCGGGAGTGACAACAATGAGCAGTTCTTC.

V and J are TRBV3-1 and TRBJ1-1; D gene uncertain. In germline, CDR1 is LGHDT, CDR2 YNNKEL (reference sequence). V shed 0 bases and J shed 3 bases, with 8 bases lying between them. This CDR3 region has 14 residues. In nucleotides, the CDR3 is TGTGCCAGCAGCCAAGAACCTTTTTACACTGAAGCTTTCTTT. Its protein is CASSQEPFYTEAFF.